This T cell receptor beta chain came from a study of OX40 agonist ivuxolimab in advanced cancers. Study at large: Age averaged about 60 years (range about 20 to 80), and around 78% were male.

In the case of this clone: What it binds is not known.

Assay used: immunoSEQ multiplex PCR; TCRdb lists only in-frame clones, some missing. The profile covers some 50,000 clones, with less than 90% appearing a single time and 3% to 4% taken by the ten largest. This CDR3 comprises 18 residues. The ends lost 3 bases at V and 0 bases at J; junction bases unmatched: 6. The germline V gene has CDR1 MDHEN and CDR2 SYDVKM. Findings and limits, study-wide: Relative to CD4+, CD8+ T cells held more expanded clones on average.

The source material was CD4+ or CD8+ T cells sorted from blood, sampled in a trial of the OX40 agonist ivuxolimab. This TCR came from an adult with an advanced solid tumor such as melanoma, head and neck, liver or kidney cancer. The chain has TRBV28 and TRBJ2-6; 9 bases are a match to TRBD1. CDR3 DNA: TGTGCCAGCAGTTTCCCACAGGGGGCCAACTCTGGGGCCAACGTCCTGACTTTC. Residues: CASSFPQGANSGANVLTF.